This T cell receptor beta chain was captured by sequencing in a study of vaccination and CD4 T cells after COVID-19. For the study at large: Convalescent cases consisted of six males and four females, of whom two were Hispanic.

Treatment: 10-day PBMC culture with coronavirus spike peptide pools or control peptides (ViraFEST assay). Gathering of the CD4+ T cells, from the unexposed donor, took place before the COVID-19 pandemic (2011-2018). At the Johns Hopkins FTIC core, DNA taken from cultured CD4+ T cells was sequenced by way of the Oncomine TCR Beta short-read assay. After culture, CD4+ T cells served as the source for genomic DNA extraction. TCRdb re-derived calls from the PCR reads in MiXCR, one entry per CDR3 protein. The sample has 8,500 to 14,000 distinct CDR3 sequences, around 28% seen once; the top ten hold 15% to 20%. This clonotype was seen a single time. Its matching antigen is unknown. This CDR3 has 18 amino acids. Trimming stripped 2 bases from V and 6 bases from J, with 23 bases between. CDR1 and CDR2 (germline): SGHTA, FQGNSA.

What was sequenced was CD4+ T cells from blood, cultured in vitro. V gene TRBV7-2 combines with J gene TRBJ2-1; D is possibly TRBD1 or TRBD2 (5 bases each). This receptor was obtained from a human donor in good health. CDR3 coding DNA: TGTGCCAGCAGCTTAAAGGGACCCGGTACAGGCCCTGGCAATGAGCAGTTCTTC. This encodes CASSLKGPGTGPGNEQFF.